This is a list of T cell receptor beta chains from one sample in a study of cytomegalovirus exposure and HLA in healthy donors. The method was immunoSEQ multiplex PCR; TCRdb's version includes in-frame clones alone and lacks a portion of them. The sample shows approximately 120,000 clones, around three quarters of them seen only once. Sequences were obtained from PBMCs. Source of these receptors: a woman aged 60-75 years in good health and CMV-seropositive. CDR3s include the opening cysteine and the closing phenylalanine or tryptophan. D genes are given only for firm matches. Clone size is not always given. Where it is, it says once, few, many or a class for expanded clones.

V: TRBV7-2; J: TRBJ2-7; size: few; D: -; DNA: TGTGCCAGCAGCTTAACGCAGGGCTCCTACGAGCAGTACTTC; CDR3: CASSLTQGSYEQYF
V: TRBV13; J: TRBJ2-1; size: -; D: TRBD2; DNA: TGTGCCAGCAGCCCTCCTTGGACTAGCGGGAGGAACTATGAGCAGTTCTTC; CDR3: CASSPPWTSGRNYEQFF
V: TRBV5-1; J: TRBJ1-5; size: -; D: -; DNA: TGCGCCAGCAGCCCGGACGGGAGTCAGCCCCAGCATTTT; CDR3: CASSPDGSQPQHF
V: TRBV5-8; J: TRBJ1-1; size: -; D: -; DNA: TGTGCCAGCAGCTTGGACCACTTCTCCGGGGGCACTGAAGCTTTCTTT; CDR3: CASSLDHFSGGTEAFF
V: TRBV4-1; J: TRBJ1-2; size: -; D: TRBD1; DNA: TGCGCCAGCAGCCAAGGTGACAGGGCATGGGGCTACACCTTC; CDR3: CASSQGDRAWGYTF
V: TRBV7-2; J: TRBJ2-7; size: -; D: -; DNA: TGTGCCAGCAGCTTAGGGGGCAGGCTCACCTACGAGCAGTACTTC; CDR3: CASSLGGRLTYEQYF
V: TRBV5-1; J: TRBJ2-3; size: -; D: -; DNA: TGCGCCAGCAGCTTGGACGGGGGCACAGATACGCAGTATTTT; CDR3: CASSLDGGTDTQYF
V: TRBV29-1; J: TRBJ2-7; size: -; D: -; DNA: TGCAGCGTACAGGGTAATTCCTACGAGCAGTACTTC; CDR3: CSVQGNSYEQYF
V: TRBV5-8; J: TRBJ2-1; size: once; D: TRBD2; DNA: TGTGCCAGCAGCTTGGAACAACTAGCGTCCTCGAGCTCCTACAATGAGCAGTTCTTC; CDR3: CASSLEQLASSSSYNEQFF
V: TRBV7-9; J: TRBJ2-2; size: few; D: TRBD1; DNA: TGTGCCAGCAGCTTCCTTAGGGACAGAGGAAACGGGGAGCTGTTTTTT; CDR3: CASSFLRDRGNGELFF
V: TRBV12-5; J: TRBJ1-1; size: -; D: -; DNA: TGTGCTAGTGGGCCACAGGGTCGCAACACTGAAGCTTTCTTT; CDR3: CASGPQGRNTEAFF
V: TRBV9; J: TRBJ2-5; size: -; D: TRBD2; DNA: TGTGCCAGCAGCCCCTCGCTAGCGGGAGGAGAGACCCAGTACTTC; CDR3: CASSPSLAGGETQYF
V: TRBV2; J: TRBJ2-7; size: -; D: TRBD2; DNA: TGTGCCAGCAGTCTAGCGGGAGGCGGCTACGAGCAGTACTTC; CDR3: CASSLAGGGYEQYF
V: TRBV6-1; J: TRBJ1-5; size: few; D: TRBD1; DNA: TGTGCCAGCAGTGATAGGGACAGGGGGAAAAATCAGCCCCAGCATTTT; CDR3: CASSDRDRGKNQPQHF
V: TRBV28; J: TRBJ2-2; size: few; D: TRBD2; DNA: TGTGCCAGCAGCGGGGGTCTAGCGGTGAACACCGGGGAGCTGTTTTTT; CDR3: CASSGGLAVNTGELFF
V: TRBV6-5; J: TRBJ2-1; size: -; D: TRBD2; DNA: TGTGCCAGCAGTGGGAGCGGGGGGGCGAACAATGAGCAGTTCTTC; CDR3: CASSGSGGANNEQFF
V: TRBV14; J: TRBJ2-7; size: -; D: -; DNA: TGTGCCAGCAGCCCGAGGAGTCGAGCCTGGGTTTCCTACGAGCAGTACTTC; CDR3: CASSPRSRAWVSYEQYF
V: TRBV7-9; J: TRBJ1-4; size: -; D: -; DNA: TGTGCCAGCAGCATCAGGGCGTCTAATGAAAAACTGTTTTTT; CDR3: CASSIRASNEKLFF
V: TRBV6-6; J: TRBJ2-5; size: few; D: -; DNA: TGTGCCAGCAGTTACTCCCGTAGCCAAGAGACCCAGTACTTC; CDR3: CASSYSRSQETQYF
V: TRBV6-6; J: TRBJ1-5; size: -; D: -; DNA: TGTGCCAGCAGTCAGAGCAATCAGCCCCAGCATTTT; CDR3: CASSQSNQPQHF
V: TRBV2; J: TRBJ2-1; size: -; D: TRBD2; DNA: TGTGCCAGCAGTAAGGGGACTAGCGGGAACAATGAGCAGTTCTTC; CDR3: CASSKGTSGNNEQFF
V: TRBV19; J: TRBJ2-5; size: few; D: TRBD1; DNA: TGTGCCAGTAACAGGGGTCCCCAACAAGAGACCCAGTACTTC; CDR3: CASNRGPQQETQYF